This TCR beta chain was captured in a study of immune evolution from preneoplasia to lung adenocarcinoma. Study-wide results and caveats: Later-stage lesions seemingly showed higher T cell density and diversity than normal lung. Top clone share appeared to fall from AAH through AIS, MIA, adenocarcinoma.

This clone was recorded only once. Antigen: not known. The CDR3 totals 13 residues. Trimming took 4 bases from V and 5 from J, leaving 11 bases between them. Germline CDR1 and CDR2: SGHVS and FQNEAQ. Histologic diagnosis was independently verified by two lung pathologists. Using immunoSEQ multiplex PCR, the repertoire was profiled, and TCRdb retains in-frame clones only, with some absent. The sample contains under 6,000 clones, over 70% of which appear only once. This clonotype originated in a person between 55 and 80 years old with lung adenocarcinoma. V gene TRBV7-8 combines with J gene TRBJ1-1; D gene ambiguous. Material: FFPE adjacent normal lung tissue. CDR3: CASSYSEWTEAFF. The CDR3 DNA sequence: TGTGCCAGCAGCTACAGTGAATGGACTGAAGCTTTCTTT.